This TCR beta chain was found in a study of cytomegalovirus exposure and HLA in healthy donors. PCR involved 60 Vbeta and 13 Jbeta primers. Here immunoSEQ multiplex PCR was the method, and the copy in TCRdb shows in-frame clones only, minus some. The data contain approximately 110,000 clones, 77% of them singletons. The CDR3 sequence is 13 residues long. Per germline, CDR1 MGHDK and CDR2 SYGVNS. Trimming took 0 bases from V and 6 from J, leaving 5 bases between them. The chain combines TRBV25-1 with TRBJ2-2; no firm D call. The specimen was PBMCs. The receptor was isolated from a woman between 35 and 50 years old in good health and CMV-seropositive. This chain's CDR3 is CASSEYQAGELFF. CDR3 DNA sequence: TGTGCCAGCAGTGAATATCAGGCCGGGGAGCTGTTTTTT.